This T cell receptor beta chain was recorded in a study of blood T cell repertoires in COVID-19. Study at large: Spain, Italy and the United States supplied samples that represented acute and convalescent COVID-19. The cDNA or gDNA used as material had been derived from T cells, B-cell-depleted T cells, or PBMCs.

Seattle patients were enrolled during active infection and followed longitudinally. Trimming took off 4 bases at V and 7 bases at J, with 15 bases between the two ends. The CDR3 contains 13 residues. Germline CDR1 reads SGHRS; CDR2 reads YFSETQ. Authors' data handling: Amplification from reference gene primers served as the basis for estimated nucleated cell counts. The assay was immunoSEQ multiplex PCR, and TCRdb's table has in-frame clones only and misses some. From that table come the V and J calls and clone size; the DNA was used to work out D and trimming. This table holds about 230,000 clones, about 83% found once.

This receptor was obtained from a woman aged 30 to 39 with COVID-19, enrolled during active disease. The J gene is TRBJ2-7, the V gene TRBV5-1, with a tentative D call TRBD1 (6 bases). Sequencing was done on a sample of peripheral blood. The chain's CDR3 is CASSPTGFQEQYF. The CDR3 region has the DNA TGCGCCAGCAGCCCCACAGGGTTTCAGGAGCAGTACTTC.